The T cell receptor beta chain described here comes from a study of T cells after yellow fever vaccination. The sample holds many counts of this clonotype. What it binds is not known. The CDR3 consists of 15 residues. V was clipped by 2 bases and J by 5 bases; unmatched bases: 6. CDR1 and CDR2 from the germline V gene are SGHRS and YFSETQ. Findings and caveats of the study: The booster response re-showed most primary clones: approximately 95% CD4, more than 80% CD8. The secondary T-cell response peaked on day 5, not day 15, but was weaker.

TCRdb reprocessed the 5' RACE reads with MiXCR, giving one entry per CDR3 protein. Of about 63,000 distinct CDR3 sequences listed, 6.5% to 9% are singletons. The V and J genes are TRBV5-1 and TRBJ2-2; 7 bases map to TRBD2. Sequencing was performed on CD8+ T cells sorted from PBMCs, taken 15 days after the yellow fever booster vaccination. The clonotype comes from a man aged 30-40 years who received the YFV17D yellow fever vaccine. The CDR3 nucleotides read TGCGCCAGCAGCTTCGCTAGCGGACAAACCGGGGAGCTGTTTTTT. This codes for CASSFASGQTGELFF.